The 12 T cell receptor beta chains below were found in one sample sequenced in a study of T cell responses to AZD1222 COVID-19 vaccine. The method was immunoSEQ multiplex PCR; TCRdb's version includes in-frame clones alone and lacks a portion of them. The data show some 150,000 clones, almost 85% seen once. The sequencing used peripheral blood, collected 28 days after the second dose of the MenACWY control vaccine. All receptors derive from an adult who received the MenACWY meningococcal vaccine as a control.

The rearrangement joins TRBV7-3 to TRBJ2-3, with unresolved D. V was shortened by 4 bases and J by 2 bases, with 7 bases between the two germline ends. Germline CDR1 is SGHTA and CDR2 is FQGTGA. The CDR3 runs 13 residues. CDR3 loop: CASSYTYTDTQYF. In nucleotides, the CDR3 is TGTGCCAGCAGCTATACCTACACAGATACGCAGTATTTT. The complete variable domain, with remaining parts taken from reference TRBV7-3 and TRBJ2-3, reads GAGVSQTPSNKVTEKGKYVELRCDPISGHTALYWYRQSLGQGPEFLIYFQGTGAADDSGLPNDRFFAVRPEGSVSTLKIQRTERGDSAVYLCASSYTYTDTQYFGPGTRLTVL.

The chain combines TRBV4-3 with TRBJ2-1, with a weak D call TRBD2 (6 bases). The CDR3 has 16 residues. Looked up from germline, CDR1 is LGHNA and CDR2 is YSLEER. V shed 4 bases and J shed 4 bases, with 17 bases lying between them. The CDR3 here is CASSPRTSGAYNEQFF. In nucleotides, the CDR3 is TGCGCCAGCAGCCCCCGGACTTCGGGAGCTTACAATGAGCAGTTCTTC.

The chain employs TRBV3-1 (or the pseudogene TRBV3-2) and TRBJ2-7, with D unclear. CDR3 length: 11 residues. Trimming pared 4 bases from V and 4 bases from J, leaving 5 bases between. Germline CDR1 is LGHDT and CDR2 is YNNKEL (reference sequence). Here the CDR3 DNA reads TGTGCCAGCAGCCCAGCGTACGAGCAGTACTTC. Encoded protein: CASSPAYEQYF.

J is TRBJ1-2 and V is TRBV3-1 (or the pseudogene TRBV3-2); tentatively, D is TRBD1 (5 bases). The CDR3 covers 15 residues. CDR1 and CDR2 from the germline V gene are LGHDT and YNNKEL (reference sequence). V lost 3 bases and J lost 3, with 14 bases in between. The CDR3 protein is CASSHGPRVHYGYTF. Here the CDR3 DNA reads TGTGCCAGCAGCCACGGTCCCAGGGTTCACTATGGCTACACCTTC.

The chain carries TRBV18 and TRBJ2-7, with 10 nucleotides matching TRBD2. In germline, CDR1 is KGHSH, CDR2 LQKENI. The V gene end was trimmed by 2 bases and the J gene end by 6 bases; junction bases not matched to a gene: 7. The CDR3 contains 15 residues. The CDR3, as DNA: TGTGCCAGCTCACCAAGGCTAGCGGGAGTCCGCGAGCAGTACTTC. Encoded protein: CASSPRLAGVREQYF.

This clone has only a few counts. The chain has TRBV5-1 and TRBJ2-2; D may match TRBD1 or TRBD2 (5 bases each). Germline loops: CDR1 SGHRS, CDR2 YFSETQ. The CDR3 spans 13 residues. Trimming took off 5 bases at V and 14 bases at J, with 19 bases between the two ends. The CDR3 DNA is TGCGCCAGCAGTCTGGCAGGGAGTCTCTCCCTGTTTTTT. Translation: CASSLAGSLSLFF.

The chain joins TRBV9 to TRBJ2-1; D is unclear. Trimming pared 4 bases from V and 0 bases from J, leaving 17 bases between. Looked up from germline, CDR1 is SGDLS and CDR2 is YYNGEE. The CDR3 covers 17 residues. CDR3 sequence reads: CASSNRAPRSSYNEQFF. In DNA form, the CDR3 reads TGTGCCAGCAGCAACCGGGCCCCTCGTAGCTCCTACAATGAGCAGTTCTTC.

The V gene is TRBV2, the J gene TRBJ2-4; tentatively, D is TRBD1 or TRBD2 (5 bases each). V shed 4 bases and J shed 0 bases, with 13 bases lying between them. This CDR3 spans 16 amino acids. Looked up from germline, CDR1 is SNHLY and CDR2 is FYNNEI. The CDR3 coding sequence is TGTGCCAGCAGTGGAGAACAGGACTTAGCCAAAAACATTCAGTACTTC. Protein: CASSGEQDLAKNIQYF.

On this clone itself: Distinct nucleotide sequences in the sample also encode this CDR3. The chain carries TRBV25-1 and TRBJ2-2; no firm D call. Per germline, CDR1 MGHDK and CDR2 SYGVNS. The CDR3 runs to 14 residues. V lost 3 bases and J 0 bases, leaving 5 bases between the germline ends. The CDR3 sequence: CASSDLANTGELFF. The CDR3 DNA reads TGTGCCAGCAGTGACCTAGCGAACACCGGGGAGCTGTTTTTT.

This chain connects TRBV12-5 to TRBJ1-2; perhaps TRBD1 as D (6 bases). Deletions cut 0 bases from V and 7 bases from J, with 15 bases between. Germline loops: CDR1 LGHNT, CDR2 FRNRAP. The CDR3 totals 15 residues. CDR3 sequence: CASGLVNRGGVGYTF. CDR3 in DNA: TGTGCTAGTGGTTTGGTTAATCGAGGGGGGGTTGGCTACACCTTC.

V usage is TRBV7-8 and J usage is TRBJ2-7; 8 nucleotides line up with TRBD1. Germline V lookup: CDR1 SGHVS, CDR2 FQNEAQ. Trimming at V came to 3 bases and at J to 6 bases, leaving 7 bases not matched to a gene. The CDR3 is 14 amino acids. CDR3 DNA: TGTGCCAGCAGCTTGCGAGACAGGGGAGGCGAGCAGTACGTC. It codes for CASSLRDRGGEQYV.

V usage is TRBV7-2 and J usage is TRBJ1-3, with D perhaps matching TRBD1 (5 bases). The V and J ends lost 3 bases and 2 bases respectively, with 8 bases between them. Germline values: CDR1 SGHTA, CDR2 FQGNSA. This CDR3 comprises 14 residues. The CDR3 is CASSFYRPGNTIYF. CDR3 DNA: TGTGCCAGCAGCTTCTACAGGCCTGGAAACACCATATATTTT.